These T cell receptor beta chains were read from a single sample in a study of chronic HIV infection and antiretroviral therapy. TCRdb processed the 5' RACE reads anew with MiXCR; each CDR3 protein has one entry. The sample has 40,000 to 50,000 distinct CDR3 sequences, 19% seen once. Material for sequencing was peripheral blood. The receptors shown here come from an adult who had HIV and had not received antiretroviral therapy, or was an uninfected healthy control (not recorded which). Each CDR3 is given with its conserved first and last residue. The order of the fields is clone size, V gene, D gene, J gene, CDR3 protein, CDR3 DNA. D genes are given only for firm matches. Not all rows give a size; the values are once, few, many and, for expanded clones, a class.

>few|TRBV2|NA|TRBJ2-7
CASSEADEQYF
TGTGCCAGCAGTGAGGCCGACGAGCAGTACTTC
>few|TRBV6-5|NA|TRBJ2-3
CASSLIPDTGTQYF
TGTGCCAGCAGCTTGATCCCAGACACCGGTACGCAGTATTTT
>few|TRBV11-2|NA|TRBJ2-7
CASSLYLTDEQYF
TGTGCCAGCAGCTTATATTTGACGGACGAGCAGTACTTC
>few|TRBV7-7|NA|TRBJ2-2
CASSTGGLNTGELFF
TGTGCTAGCAGCACCGGAGGACTGAACACCGGGGAGCTGTTTTTT
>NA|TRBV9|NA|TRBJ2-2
CASASPASISNELFF
TGTGCCAGCGCCTCGCCCGCTTCAATTTCAAACGAGCTGTTTTTT
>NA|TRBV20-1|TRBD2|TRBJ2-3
CSAGGAGDSDTQYF
TGCAGTGCTGGCGGAGCGGGAGACTCAGATACGCAGTATTTT
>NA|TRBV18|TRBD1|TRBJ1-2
CASSPPAGGGYTF
TGTGCCAGCTCACCACCCGCAGGGGGCGGCTACACCTTC
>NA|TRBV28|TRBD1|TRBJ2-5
CASSSDRGRETQYF
TGTGCCAGCAGTTCTGACAGGGGGCGAGAGACCCAGTACTTC
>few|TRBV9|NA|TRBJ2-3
CASSVVGLTDTQYF
TGTGCCAGCAGCGTAGTTGGACTTACAGATACGCAGTATTTT
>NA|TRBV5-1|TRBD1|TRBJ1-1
CASSGTGGTEAFF
TGCGCCAGCAGCGGGACAGGGGGCACTGAAGCTTTCTTT
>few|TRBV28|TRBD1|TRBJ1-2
CASSFGGRTGGSYGYTF
TGTGCCAGCAGTTTTGGGGGCCGGACAGGGGGCTCGTATGGCTACACCTTC
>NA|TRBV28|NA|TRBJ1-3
CASTPGGNTIYF
TGTGCCAGCACCCCCGGTGGAAACACCATATATTTT
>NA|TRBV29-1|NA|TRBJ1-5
CSVLMGGSNQPQHF
TGCAGCGTTTTAATGGGGGGGAGCAATCAGCCCCAGCATTTT
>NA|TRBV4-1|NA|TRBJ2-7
CASSQWQGVGNEQYF
TGCGCCAGCAGCCAATGGCAGGGTGTCGGCAACGAGCAGTACTTC
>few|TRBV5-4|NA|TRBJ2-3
CASSSRLSPDTQYF
TGTGCCAGCAGCTCCAGACTCTCCCCAGATACGCAGTATTTT
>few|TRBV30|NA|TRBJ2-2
CAWRWGEAPGELFF
TGTGCCTGGAGGTGGGGTGAGGCCCCCGGGGAGCTGTTTTTT
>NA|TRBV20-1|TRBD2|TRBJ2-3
CSAGLTSGTDTQYF
TGCAGTGCTGGCCTTACTAGCGGCACAGATACGCAGTATTTT
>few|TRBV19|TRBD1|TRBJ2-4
CATRDRGENIQYF
TGTGCCACCCGGGACAGGGGAGAAAACATTCAGTACTTC
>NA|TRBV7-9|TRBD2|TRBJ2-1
CAARRASGSRYSYNEQFF
TGTGCCGCCCGAAGGGCGAGCGGGAGTAGATACTCCTACAATGAGCAGTTCTTC
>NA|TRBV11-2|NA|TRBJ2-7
CASSQSSYAQYF
TGTGCCAGCAGCCAGAGCTCCTACGCGCAGTACTTC
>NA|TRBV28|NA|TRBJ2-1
CASSLRERSREQFF
TGTGCCAGCAGTTTAAGGGAGAGAAGTCGCGAGCAGTTCTTC
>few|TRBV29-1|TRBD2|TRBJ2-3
CSVGILTSGRWADTQYF
TGCAGCGTCGGGATACTGACTAGCGGGAGATGGGCAGATACGCAGTATTTT
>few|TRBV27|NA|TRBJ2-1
CASRPGGTAGIQFF
TGTGCCAGCCGCCCTGGGGGCACTGCCGGGATTCAGTTCTTC
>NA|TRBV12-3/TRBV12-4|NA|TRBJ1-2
CASSLVPHLGYTF
TGTGCCAGCAGTCTTGTCCCCCATCTTGGCTACACCTTC
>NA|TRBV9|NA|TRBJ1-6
CASSVEAGQGTLHF
TGTGCCAGCAGCGTAGAGGCAGGCCAGGGGACCCTCCACTTT